This record looks at one T cell receptor (beta chain) sequence and its context. The data were obtained in a study of blood T cell repertoires in COVID-19. Study as a whole: Sources were T cells, B-cell-depleted T cells, or PBMCs; the material itself was cDNA or gDNA.

Sequencing was performed with immunoSEQ multiplex PCR; in TCRdb, only in-frame clones are kept and a portion is missing. The sample holds about 200,000 clones, approximately 80% seen once. V was pared by 7 bases and J by 2 bases, with 10 bases of the junction left unmatched. This CDR3 spans 15 amino acids. Germline CDR1 MDHEN, CDR2 SYDVKM. The sequence derives from a human donor with acute or convalescent COVID-19. The donor label of this sample is uncertain. Sequencing was performed on peripheral blood. V and J are TRBV28 and TRBJ2-7; TRBD1 agrees at 8 bases. CDR3 DNA: TGTGCCAGCACTTCTGAAGGGACAGGTGCCTACGAGCAGTACTTC. This translates into CASTSEGTGAYEQYF.